This T cell receptor beta chain was recorded in a study of blood T cell repertoires in COVID-19. About the research overall: Specimens from acute and convalescent COVID-19 originated in the United States, Italy and Spain. Sample material is recorded as cDNA or gDNA derived from T cells, B-cell-depleted T cells, or PBMCs.

Trimming stripped 3 bases from V and 1 base from J, with 13 bases between. This CDR3 has 16 residues. Germline CDR1 is SGHVS and CDR2 is FNYEAQ. Methods used by the authors: How many nucleated cells were present was estimated from reference gene primer amplification. Only in-frame clones appear in the TCRdb table, and some are missing; sequencing was by immunoSEQ multiplex PCR. V, J and clone size were drawn from that table, and D and trimming were deduced from the DNA. The repertoire holds 310,000 or so clones, with roughly 90% as singletons. The chain carries TRBV7-6 and TRBJ2-1, with TRBD2 as a possible D gene (7 bases). Sequencing was carried out using peripheral blood. The clonotype comes from a man between 18 and 29 years old who had recovered from COVID-19. CDR3 region: CASSFSRGPSYNEQFF. CDR3 bases: TGTGCCAGCAGCTTTTCGCGGGGGCCATCCTACAATGAGCAGTTCTTC. Full variable domain (outside the CDR3, taken from reference TRBV7-6 and TRBJ2-1): GAGVSQSPRYKVTKRGQDVALRCDPISGHVSLYWYRQALGQGPEFLTYFNYEAQQDKSGLPNDRFSAERPEGSISTLTIQRTEQRDSAMYRCASSFSRGPSYNEQFFGPGTRLTVL.